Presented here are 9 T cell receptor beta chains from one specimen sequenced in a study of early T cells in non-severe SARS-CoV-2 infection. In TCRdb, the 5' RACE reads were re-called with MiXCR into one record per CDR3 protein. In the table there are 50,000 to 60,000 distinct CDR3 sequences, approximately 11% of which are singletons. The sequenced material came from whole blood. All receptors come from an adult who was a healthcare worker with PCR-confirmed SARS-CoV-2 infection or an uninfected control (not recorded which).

The CDR3 region is CASSLETRLNIQYF. CDR3 sequence (DNA): TGCGCCAGCAGCTTGGAAACCCGCCTAAACATTCAGTACTTC. The V gene is TRBV5-1, the J gene TRBJ2-4, with D unresolved. Between the trimmed V and J ends, which lost 0 bases and 6 bases, there was a span of 10 bases. The CDR3 totals 14 residues. The germline CDR1 and CDR2 sequences are SGHRS and YFSETQ.

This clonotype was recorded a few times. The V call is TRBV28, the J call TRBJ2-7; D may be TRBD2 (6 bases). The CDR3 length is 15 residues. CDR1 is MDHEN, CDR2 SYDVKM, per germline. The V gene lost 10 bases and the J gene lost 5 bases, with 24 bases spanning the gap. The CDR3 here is CATLPFWRDRNEQYF. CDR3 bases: TGTGCCACCCTACCCTTCTGGCGGGATCGAAACGAGCAGTACTTC.

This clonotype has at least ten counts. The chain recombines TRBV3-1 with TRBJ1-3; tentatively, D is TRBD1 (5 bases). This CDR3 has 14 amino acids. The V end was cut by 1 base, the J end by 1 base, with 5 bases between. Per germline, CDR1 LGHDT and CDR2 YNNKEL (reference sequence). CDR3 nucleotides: TGTGCCAGCAGCCAAGCAGGGTCTGGAAACACCATATATTTT. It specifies CASSQAGSGNTIYF.

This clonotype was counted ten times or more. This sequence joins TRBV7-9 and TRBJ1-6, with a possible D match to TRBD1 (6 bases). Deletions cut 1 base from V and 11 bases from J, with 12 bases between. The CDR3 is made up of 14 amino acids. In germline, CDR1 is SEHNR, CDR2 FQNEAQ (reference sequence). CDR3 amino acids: CASSLGQELAPLHF. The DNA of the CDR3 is TGTGCCAGCAGCTTAGGACAGGAGTTAGCACCCCTCCACTTT.

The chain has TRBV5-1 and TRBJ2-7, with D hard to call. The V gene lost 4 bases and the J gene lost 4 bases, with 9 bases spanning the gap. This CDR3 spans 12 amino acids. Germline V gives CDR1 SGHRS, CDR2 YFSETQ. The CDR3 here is CASSETEYEQYF. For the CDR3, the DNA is TGCGCCAGCAGCGAAACAGAATACGAGCAGTACTTC.

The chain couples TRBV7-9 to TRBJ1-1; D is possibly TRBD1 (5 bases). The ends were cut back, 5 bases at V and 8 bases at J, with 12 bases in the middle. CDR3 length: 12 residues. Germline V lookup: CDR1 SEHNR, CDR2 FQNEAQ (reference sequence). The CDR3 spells CASSGTWGEAFF. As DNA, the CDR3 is TGTGCCAGCAGCGGGACTTGGGGAGAAGCTTTCTTT.

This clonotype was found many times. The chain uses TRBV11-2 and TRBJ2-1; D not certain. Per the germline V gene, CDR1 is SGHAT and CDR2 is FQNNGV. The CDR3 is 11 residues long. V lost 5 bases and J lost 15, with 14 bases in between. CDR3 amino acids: CASSLIAVTFF. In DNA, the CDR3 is TGTGCCAGCAGCCTCATAGCCGTGACGTTCTTC.

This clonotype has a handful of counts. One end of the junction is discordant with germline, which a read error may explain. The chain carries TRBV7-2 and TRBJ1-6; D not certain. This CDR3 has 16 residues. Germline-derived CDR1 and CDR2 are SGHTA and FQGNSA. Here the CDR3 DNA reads TGTGCCAGCAGCCGACGGTCGGGCTCCTATAATTCATCCCTCCACTTT. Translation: CASSRRSGSYNSSLHF.

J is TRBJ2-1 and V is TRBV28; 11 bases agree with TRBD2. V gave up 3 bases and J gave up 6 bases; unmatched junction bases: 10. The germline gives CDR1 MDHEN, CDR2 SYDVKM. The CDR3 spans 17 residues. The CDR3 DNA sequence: TGTGCCAGCAGTTTCCCTCATAGCGGGAGGGCCCGCAATGAGCAGTTCTTC. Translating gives CASSFPHSGRARNEQFF.